A single sample is the source of the 11 T cell receptor beta chains below, sequenced in a study of blood T cell repertoires in COVID-19. Using immunoSEQ multiplex PCR, the repertoire was profiled, and TCRdb retains in-frame clones only, with some absent. The sample contains a few hundred thousand clones, approximately 90% of which appear only once. Material: PBMCs or T cells enriched from blood (not recorded which). These receptors were obtained from a woman between 55 and 75 years old in a cohort exposed to, infected with or recovered from COVID-19 (not recorded which).

The V gene is TRBV7-9, the J gene TRBJ1-6, with D uncertain. Germline V CDR1 and CDR2: SEHNR, FQNEAQ (reference sequence). The CDR3 has 14 residues. Between the trimmed V and J ends, which lost 5 bases and 6 bases, there was a span of 11 bases. CDR3 sequence (DNA): TGTGCCAGCAGCCTTGAGGGCAGTAATTCACCCCTCCACTTT. This encodes CASSLEGSNSPLHF.

The chain combines TRBV28 with TRBJ2-7, with 8 bases aligning to TRBD2. The CDR3 is made up of 15 amino acids. Losses at the gene ends were 4 bases for V and 6 bases for J; bases not matched to a gene: 11. CDR1 and CDR2 from the germline V gene are MDHEN and SYDVKM. The CDR3 is CASSSGASGSGEQYF. The CDR3 DNA sequence: TGTGCCAGCAGTTCTGGGGCTAGCGGGTCCGGCGAGCAGTACTTC.

This chain uses TRBV10-2 with TRBJ2-7; 8 bases align to TRBD2. The germline CDR1 and CDR2 sequences are WSHSY and SAAADI. V trimming: 6 bases; J trimming: 3 bases; junction bases outside the gene matches: 4. The CDR3 loop spans 13 amino acids. The CDR3: CASSGGRNYEQYF. In nucleotides, the CDR3 is TGCGCCAGCAGCGGCGGGAGGAACTACGAGCAGTACTTC.

With respect to this clone: Distinct nucleotide sequences in the sample also encode this CDR3. The chain couples TRBV24-1 to TRBJ1-2; 9 nucleotides match TRBD1. The germline V gene encodes CDR1 KGHDR and CDR2 SFDVKD. This CDR3 spans 14 amino acids. V shed 4 bases, J shed 5 bases, and the junction held 4 bases outside the gene matches. CDR3 nucleotides: TGTGCCACCAGTGACCCGGGACAGGGTTATGGCTACACCTTC. This codes for CATSDPGQGYGYTF.

CDR3 loop: CASSLSEGTSGRAKVPGELFF. The CDR3 DNA reads TGTGCCAGCAGTTTATCCGAAGGGACTAGCGGGAGGGCCAAAGTCCCCGGGGAGCTGTTTTTT. V is TRBV28 and J is TRBJ2-2; 16 bases map to TRBD2. From germline, CDR1 is MDHEN and CDR2 SYDVKM. The CDR3 loop spans 21 amino acids. The trim removed 1 base at V and 6 bases at J, leaving 14 bases unmatched. Using reference TRBV28 and TRBJ2-2 for the parts outside the CDR3, the full variable domain is DVKVTQSSRYLVKRTGEKVFLECVQDMDHENMFWYRQDPGLGLRLIYFSYDVKMKEKGDIPEGYSVSREKKERFSLILESASTNQTSMYLCASSLSEGTSGRAKVPGELFFGEGSRLTVL.

The genes are TRBV5-1 and TRBJ1-2; D gene unclear. The V gene's germline CDR1 is SGHRS and CDR2 YFSETQ. The V end was cut by 6 bases, the J end by 3 bases, with 9 bases between. This CDR3 region has 12 residues. CDR3 amino acids: CASTESDYGYTF. The CDR3 region has the DNA TGCGCCAGCACCGAATCGGACTATGGCTACACCTTC. The variable domain in full, completed from reference TRBV5-1 and TRBJ1-2, reads KAGVTQTPRYLIKTRGQQVTLSCSPISGHRSVSWYQQTPGQGLQFLFEYFSETQRNKGNFPGRFSGRQFSNSRSEMNVSTLELGDSALYLCASTESDYGYTFGSGTRLTVV.

This clone showed up just a few times. The chain recombines TRBV27 with TRBJ1-6, with 9 bases that match TRBD1. The CDR3 is 16 residues long. V trimming: 3 bases; J trimming: 7 bases; junction bases outside the gene matches: 7. The V gene's germline CDR1 is MNHEY and CDR2 SMNVEV (reference sequence). In DNA form, the CDR3 reads TGTGCCAGCAGTTTTCCCGGGACAGGGCTGAATTCACCCCTCCACTTT. Translating gives CASSFPGTGLNSPLHF.

The CDR3 loop is CASSSSVGTGGGKLFF. In DNA, the CDR3 is TGCGCCAGCAGCTCGTCAGTAGGGACAGGGGGCGGAAAACTGTTTTTT. The chain has TRBV5-1 and TRBJ1-4, with TRBD1 matching 12 bases. V shed 3 bases and J 10 bases; nucleotides not matched to a gene: 10. The CDR3 spans 16 residues. Germline CDR1 and CDR2: SGHRS and YFSETQ.

This clone has a single count. The chain uses TRBV28 and TRBJ2-5, with a possible D match to TRBD1 (6 bases). V shed 6 bases and J shed 5 bases, with 10 bases lying between them. From germline, CDR1 is MDHEN and CDR2 SYDVKM. The CDR3 extends over 12 amino acids. The CDR3 sequence is CASRTGPETQYF. CDR3 coding DNA: TGTGCCAGCAGAACAGGGCCCGAGACCCAGTACTTC.

J is TRBJ2-5 and V is TRBV15; TRBD1 matches at 9 bases. With V trimmed by 5 bases and J by 5 bases, 9 bases remained unmatched. The CDR3 loop spans 15 amino acids. CDR1 and CDR2 (germline): LNHNV, YYDKDF (reference sequence). Here the CDR3 DNA reads TGTGCCACCAGCGGCCTAGGGACAGGGCAGGAGACCCAGTACTTC. As protein: CATSGLGTGQETQYF.

The chain couples TRBV11-2 to TRBJ2-5; 7 bases line up with TRBD1. This CDR3 has 16 residues. Trimming cost V 5 bases and J 5 bases; bases outside gene matches: 14. Germline V gene data show CDR1 as SGHAT and CDR2 as FQNNGV. Written as DNA, the CDR3 is TGTGCCAGCAGCCTAACCCCGCGACAGGGCGGGGAGACCCAGTACTTC. Translated: CASSLTPRQGGETQYF.